Presented here are 17 T cell receptor beta chains from one specimen sequenced in a study of CDR3 diversity in severe acne. TCRdb processed the PCR reads anew with MiXCR; each CDR3 protein has one entry. Of more than 85,000 distinct CDR3 sequences listed, roughly 51% are singletons. The sequencing input was blood. The receptors come from a male donor with acne.

This clonotype was seen more than once but under ten times. The rearrangement uses TRBV30 and TRBJ2-7, with TRBD2 as a possible D gene (5 bases). V lost 2 bases and J lost 0, with 8 bases in between. Looked up from germline, CDR1 is GTSNPN and CDR2 is SVGIG (reference sequence). The CDR3 length is 13 residues. The CDR3 DNA sequence: TGTGCCTGGAGTACCGGAGGCTCCTACGAGCAGTACGTC. Translated: CAWSTGGSYEQYV.

The rearrangement links TRBV3-1 to TRBJ1-2; D is undetermined. The germline gives CDR1 LGHDT, CDR2 YNNKEL (reference sequence). V lost 4 bases to trimming and J lost 6 bases, with 15 bases between them. This CDR3 is built from 14 residues. CDR3 sequence reads: CASSPPYDLDGYTF. The CDR3 DNA follows: TGTGCCAGCAGCCCCCCCTACGATCTGGATGGCTACACCTTC. Full variable domain (remainder filled in from reference TRBV3-1 and TRBJ1-2): DTAVSQTPKYLVTQMGNDKSIKCEQNLGHDTMYWYKQDSKKFLKIMFSYNNKELIINETVPNRFSPKSPDKAHLNLHINSLELGDSAVYFCASSPPYDLDGYTFGSGTRLTVV.

This chain connects TRBV11-2 to TRBJ2-3; D is uncertain. The germline V and J ends were trimmed by 2 bases and 13 bases, with 16 bases remaining between them. CDR1 and CDR2 (germline): SGHAT, FQNNGV. CDR3 length equals 13 residues. The CDR3 nucleotides are TGTGCCAGCAGCTTACCCTTCGAGGAGATGGAGTATTTT. This gives the protein CASSLPFEEMEYF.

The rearrangement uses TRBV12-3 or TRBV12-4 and TRBJ1-2; maybe TRBD1 (6 bases). V lost 11 bases and J 6 bases, leaving 16 bases between the germline ends. This CDR3 comprises 12 residues. This CDR3 reads CAQRSGADGYTF. The CDR3 DNA reads TGTGCCCAAAGATCAGGGGCGGATGGCTACACCTTC.

For this clonotype: This could be a read error, since a much larger clone is one nucleotide away. In DNA form, the CDR3 reads TGTGCCAGCAGTGCCTTAGCTTATAGCAATCAGCCCCAGCATTTT. Encoded protein: CASSALAYSNQPQHF. The chain links TRBV6-4 to TRBJ1-5, with unresolved D. The V and J ends lost 4 bases and 0 bases respectively, with 10 bases between them. The CDR3 covers 15 residues. The V gene's germline CDR1 is MRHNA and CDR2 SNTAGT.

On this clonotype itself: An end of the junction does not agree with germline; a read error may underlie this. The genes are TRBV11-2 and TRBJ2-7; D possibly uses TRBD1 or TRBD2 (5 bases each). The germline V gene encodes CDR1 SGHAT and CDR2 FQNNGV. The CDR3 covers 13 residues. Written as DNA, the CDR3 is TGTGCCCGCAGCTTACAGGCGGGCTACGAGCGGTACTTC. Amino acids: CARSLQAGYERYF.

The chain employs TRBV30 and TRBJ1-5; D is perhaps TRBD1 (5 bases). The V gene lost 0 bases and the J gene lost 6 bases, with 15 bases spanning the gap. CDR3 length: 15 residues. CDR1 and CDR2 (germline): GTSNPN, SVGIG (reference sequence). CDR3: CAWSVDIGGTQPQHF. CDR3 nucleotide sequence: TGTGCCTGGAGTGTAGACATCGGGGGTACTCAGCCCCAGCATTTT. Combining the CDR3 with reference TRBV30 and TRBJ1-5 gives the whole variable domain SQTIHQWPATLVQPVGSPLSLECTVEGTSNPNLYWYRQAAGRGLQLLFYSVGIGQISSEVPQNLSASRPQDRQFILSSKKLLLSDSGFYLCAWSVDIGGTQPQHFGDGTRLSIL.

This clonotype appeared many times. This chain joins TRBV5-1 and TRBJ2-1, with 8 bases aligning to TRBD2. Germline CDR1 is SGHRS and CDR2 is YFSETQ. The CDR3 extends over 13 amino acids. The V and J ends lost 3 bases and 4 bases, in that order; junction bases with no gene match: 0. CDR3 amino acids: CASSSSGYNEQFF. As DNA, the CDR3 is TGCGCCAGCAGCTCTAGCGGGTACAATGAGCAGTTCTTC.

The V call is TRBV2, the J call TRBJ1-1; tentative D call: TRBD1 (5 bases). Germline CDR1 is SNHLY and CDR2 is FYNNEI. The CDR3 sequence is 11 residues long. Trimming shortened V by 7 bases and J by 4 bases, and 7 bases separated the two germline ends. CDR3 in DNA: TGTGCCAGCAAAGGGGCCACTGAAGCTTTCTTT. Translation gives CASKGATEAFF.

This clonotype turned up a few times. The chain employs TRBV25-1 and TRBJ1-2; D is unresolved. V shed 4 bases and J shed 3 bases, with 9 bases lying between them. CDR1 and CDR2 from the germline V gene are MGHDK and SYGVNS. This CDR3 is 13 amino acids long. Here the CDR3 reads CASSGRADYGYTF. CDR3 sequence (DNA): TGTGCCAGCAGTGGGAGGGCAGACTATGGCTACACCTTC.

This clonotype has ten or more counts. The gene calls are TRBV7-9 and TRBJ2-3, with TRBD2 matching over 13 bases. The CDR3 is 17 amino acids. Germline V gene sequence: CDR1 SEHNR, CDR2 FQNEAQ (reference sequence). The J segment lost 2 bases and the V segment lost 4 bases, leaving 6 bases of the junction unmatched. CDR3 region: CASSSGTSGKVTDTQYF. In DNA form, the CDR3 reads TGTGCCAGCAGCTCCGGGACTAGCGGGAAAGTCACAGATACGCAGTATTTT. The whole variable domain, filled in from reference TRBV7-9 and TRBJ2-3, reads DTGVSQNPRHKITKRGQNVTFRCDPISEHNRLYWYRQTLGQGPEFLTYFQNEAQLEKSRLLSDRFSAERPKGSFSTLEIQRTEQGDSAMYLCASSSGTSGKVTDTQYFGPGTRLTVL.

This clonotype is labeled medium-sized. The V call is TRBV12-3 or TRBV12-4, the J call TRBJ2-7; the D is unclear. V shed 5 bases and J shed 3 bases, with 14 bases lying between them. The CDR3 runs to 14 residues. The CDR3 nucleotides are TGTGCCAGCAGTCCTTCGGGTCTAATCTACGAGCAGTACTTC. Its translation: CASSPSGLIYEQYF.

About this clonotype itself: A much larger clone lies a single base off, so this may be a read error. V is TRBV7-6 and J is TRBJ2-7; D possibly uses TRBD1 or TRBD2 (5 bases each). The V gene's germline CDR1 is SGHVS and CDR2 FNYEAQ. This CDR3 has 14 amino acids. CDR3 in DNA: TGTGCCAGCGGCTTAGTTGGGGGACCCGGGGAGCAGTACTTC. Translation: CASGLVGGPGEQYF.

This clonotype has at least ten counts. The rearrangement uses TRBV7-6 and TRBJ2-1; D could derive from TRBD1 or TRBD2 (5 bases each). The CDR3 contains 16 residues. Germline V lookup: CDR1 SGHVS, CDR2 FNYEAQ. Trimming pared 5 bases from V and 0 bases from J, leaving 14 bases between. In DNA form, the CDR3 reads TGTGCCAGCAGCCGGGACCCCCCGAGCTCCTACAATGAGCAGTTCTTC. It specifies CASSRDPPSSYNEQFF. The full variable domain, in which reference TRBV7-6 and TRBJ2-1 provide the parts outside the CDR3, is GAGVSQSPRYKVTKRGQDVALRCDPISGHVSLYWYRQALGQGPEFLTYFNYEAQQDKSGLPNDRFSAERPEGSISTLTIQRTEQRDSAMYRCASSRDPPSSYNEQFFGPGTRLTVL.

V gene TRBV29-1 combines with J gene TRBJ2-7; D call uncertain. The germline V gene has CDR1 SQVTM and CDR2 ANQGSEA. The CDR3 is 10 amino acids. V gave up 4 bases and J gave up 4 bases, with 5 bases separating them. The chain's CDR3 is CSVVGYEQYF. In DNA form, the CDR3 reads TGCAGCGTTGTGGGTTACGAGCAGTACTTC.

This clonotype was seen repeatedly, ten times or more. The chain uses TRBV19 and TRBJ2-2; TRBD1 matches 8 bases. The CDR3 length is 15 residues. J gave up 1 base and V 6 bases, and 4 bases lay outside the gene matches. Germline CDR1 is LNHDA and CDR2 is SQIVND (reference sequence). Written as DNA, the CDR3 is TGTGCCAGTAGGCCGGGACAGGAGAACACCGGGGAGCTGTTTTTT. Encoded protein: CASRPGQENTGELFF. Drawing the rest from reference TRBV19 and TRBJ2-2, the complete variable domain is DGGITQSPKYLFRKEGQNVTLSCEQNLNHDAMYWYRQDPGQGLRLIYYSQIVNDFQKGDIAEGYSVSREKKESFPLTVTSAQKNPTAFYLCASRPGQENTGELFFGEGSRLTVL.

This rearrangement joins TRBV10-3 to TRBJ2-2; 8 bases are a match to TRBD2. J gave up 7 bases and V 2 bases, and 9 bases lay outside the gene matches. Looked up from germline, CDR1 is ENHRY and CDR2 is SYGVKD. The CDR3 length is 16 residues. The CDR3 coding sequence is TGTGCCATCAGTGAGCCCGGGAGTAGCGGGAACGGGGAGCTGTTTTTT. Residues: CAISEPGSSGNGELFF.